A single sample is the source of the 27 T cell receptor beta chains below, sequenced in a study of regulatory T cells in long-lasting Graves disease. The time point is: newly diagnosed GD, antithyroid drugs for less than 3 months. Generation of the TCR library employed RNA extracted from PBMCs. CDR3 regions were amplified by Arm-PCR using iRepertoire HTBI primers to build TCR beta libraries. TCRdb reprocessed the multiplex PCR reads via MiXCR and lists one record per CDR3 protein. The sample lists 200,000 to 250,000 distinct CDR3 sequences, around 19% occurring once. These sequences were also reported in another study, on T cells in Graves' hyperthyroidism and ophthalmopathy.

Sequences were derived from peripheral blood mononuclear cells (PBMCs), sampled at new diagnosis, from a patient treated with antithyroid drugs. The receptors were gathered from a woman aged 25 to 39 with Graves disease.

The chain is built from TRBV5-1 and TRBJ2-7, with 11 bases lining up with TRBD1. From germline, CDR1 is SGHRS and CDR2 YFSETQ. The CDR3 has 17 amino acids. V dropped 1 base and J dropped 5; count of bases not matched to a gene: 11. In nucleotides, the CDR3 is TGCGCCAGCAGCTTGAGGACAGGGGGCTCTATTGTCCACGAGCAGTACTTC. It specifies CASSLRTGGSIVHEQYF.

This clonotype was recorded at least ten times. The chain combines TRBV10-2 with TRBJ1-3, with TRBD1 as a possible D gene (5 bases). The CDR3 is 17 residues long. Germline values: CDR1 WSHSY, CDR2 SAAADI. V was cut by 2 bases and J by 2 bases, with 16 bases left in between. CDR3 in DNA: TGCGCCAGCAGTGAGATAAAGGGGATCTCGACTGGAAACACCATATATTTT. Protein: CASSEIKGISTGNTIYF.

This clonotype has at least ten counts. This chain uses TRBV15 with TRBJ2-7; unclear D gene. Trimming left V 9 bases short and J 1 base short, with 10 bases between. This CDR3 contains 12 residues. The germline V gene encodes CDR1 LNHNV and CDR2 YYDKDF (reference sequence). The CDR3 DNA is TGTGCCACTCGAGACGGGTCCTACGAGCAGTACTTC. This gives the protein CATRDGSYEQYF.

This clonotype was recorded only once. The CDR3, as DNA: TGTGCCACCAGCAGACTAGGACAGGGGGCCGATGGCTACACCTTC. Protein product: CATSRLGQGADGYTF. This sequence joins TRBV15 and TRBJ1-2; TRBD1 agrees at 11 bases. This CDR3 is built from 15 residues. Germline-derived CDR1 and CDR2 are LNHNV and YYDKDF (reference sequence). Unmatched junction bases numbered 5, after V lost 2 bases and J lost 6 bases. The complete variable domain, with remaining parts taken from reference TRBV15 and TRBJ1-2, reads DAMVIQNPRYQVTQFGKPVTLSCSQTLNHNVMYWYQQKSSQAPKLLFHYYDKDFNNEADTPDNFQSRRPNTSFCFLDIRSPGLGDTAMYLCATSRLGQGADGYTFGSGTRLTVV.

Points on this clonotype: This may be a read error: a much more frequent sequence differs by one nucleotide. This likely comes from a read error, as the CDR3 has no conserved phenylalanine or tryptophan at its end. The chain links TRBV7-9 to TRBJ2-7; D is possibly TRBD2 (5 bases). CDR3 length: 16 amino acids. Looked up from germline, CDR1 is SEHNR and CDR2 is FQNEAQ (reference sequence). V was shortened by 5 bases and J by 6 bases, with 23 bases between the two germline ends. CDR3 DNA sequence: TGTGCCAGCAGCCCTTCGCTGAGACGCGGGCCCCTCGAGCAGTACCTC. This translates into CASSPSLRRGPLEQYL.

This clonotype was counted a few times. The chain combines TRBV9 with TRBJ2-3, with no clear D. Germline V gives CDR1 SGDLS, CDR2 YYNGEE. This CDR3 is built from 15 residues. V was trimmed by 0 bases and J by 1 base, leaving 9 bases between them. The DNA of the CDR3 is TGTGCCAGCAGCGTAGTGCCCGCTGGCACAGATACGCAGTATTTT. This sequence encodes CASSVVPAGTDTQYF.

This clonotype showed up many times. The chain recombines TRBV29-1 with TRBJ2-7; D may be TRBD2 (5 bases). Trimming pared 3 bases from V and 2 bases from J, leaving 14 bases between. The CDR3 covers 14 residues. Germline values: CDR1 SQVTM, CDR2 ANQGSEA. CDR3: CSVETPDSTYEQYF. Here the CDR3 DNA reads TGCAGCGTTGAGACTCCGGACTCAACCTACGAGCAGTACTTC.

The table lists this clonotype with many counts. The CDR3 nucleotides read TGTGCCATCAGTGCTCGACAGGGAAAGGATGGCTACACCTTC. Its translation is CAISARQGKDGYTF. This sequence joins TRBV10-3 and TRBJ1-2; 7 bases match TRBD1. CDR1 is ENHRY, CDR2 SYGVKD, per germline. The V segment lost 4 bases and the J segment 6 bases; nucleotides outside the gene matches: 8. This CDR3 is 14 amino acids long.

About this clonotype itself: It is likely a read error, because the conserved phenylalanine at the end of the CDR3 is missing. The rearrangement uses TRBV11-2 and TRBJ2-5, with 8 bases aligning to TRBD2. V lost 5 bases and J lost 0; bases outside the gene matches: 2. Germline CDR1 reads SGHAT; CDR2 reads FQNNGV. The CDR3 has 14 amino acids. The CDR3 nucleotides are TGTGCCAGCAGCCCCGGGAGGGACCAAGAGACCCAGTACTAC. It is translated as CASSPGRDQETQYY.

The chain uses TRBV19 and TRBJ1-1; D unclear. The ends were cut back, 3 bases at V and 4 bases at J, with 9 bases in the middle. This CDR3 is built from 13 residues. In germline, CDR1 is LNHDA, CDR2 SQIVND (reference sequence). The CDR3 DNA sequence: TGTGCCAGTAGTATTAAGTCAGGCACTGAAGCTTTCTTT. Residues: CASSIKSGTEAFF.

In this sample, this clonotype turned up many times. V usage is TRBV18 and J usage is TRBJ1-1; D gene uncertain. The CDR3 contains 14 residues. V was shortened by 2 bases and J by 0 bases, with 7 bases between the two germline ends. CDR1 is KGHSH and CDR2 is LQKENI in the germline V gene. CDR3 amino acids: CASSPSSLNTEAFF. The CDR3 DNA reads as TGTGCCAGCTCACCATCTAGTTTGAACACTGAAGCTTTCTTT.

This clonotype was detected ten times or more. The rearrangement links TRBV30 to TRBJ2-2, with a possible D match to TRBD2 (6 bases). V gave up 3 bases and J gave up 5 bases, with 16 bases separating them. This CDR3 comprises 15 residues. CDR1 GTSNPN and CDR2 SVGIG come from the germline V gene (reference sequence). The CDR3: CAWSGAGRWTGELFF. The DNA for the CDR3 is TGTGCCTGGAGCGGGGCGGGAAGATGGACCGGGGAGCTGTTTTTT.

The chain is built from TRBV12-3 or TRBV12-4 and TRBJ1-6; tentatively, D is TRBD1 (5 bases). CDR3 length: 16 amino acids. The V end lost 1 base, the J end lost 7 bases, and 14 bases lay between the germline ends. In DNA, the CDR3 is TGTGCCAGCAGTTTAGGGGATCAGGGTAGCAATTCACCCCTCCACTTT. Translation: CASSLGDQGSNSPLHF.

This clonotype has a count of ten or more. Here the CDR3 DNA reads TGTGCCTGGAGTGATCTTGTAGCAGATACGCAGTATTTT. Translating gives CAWSDLVADTQYF. This chain joins TRBV30 and TRBJ2-3; D not certain. Between the trimmed V and J ends, which lost 1 base and 4 bases, there was a span of 9 bases. CDR3 length: 13 residues. Germline V gene sequence: CDR1 GTSNPN, CDR2 SVGIG (reference sequence).

This clonotype has a count of ten or more. The CDR3 sequence: CASSPGEGRSVNVEAFF. The CDR3 nucleotides read TGTGCCAGCAGCCCGGGGGAGGGAAGGTCGGTGAACGTTGAAGCTTTCTTT. The rearrangement links TRBV9 to TRBJ1-1; the D gene is possibly TRBD1 (5 bases). The CDR3 has 17 amino acids. V gave up 4 bases and J gave up 7 bases, with 26 bases separating them. Germline CDR1 reads SGDLS; CDR2 reads YYNGEE.

Ten or more counts support this clonotype. This chain connects TRBV9 to TRBJ1-1, with unresolved D. The V gene's germline CDR1 is SGDLS and CDR2 YYNGEE. V was trimmed by 8 bases and J by 1 base, leaving 12 bases between them. This CDR3 contains 13 residues. CDR3 in amino acids: CASVRLKNTEAFF. In DNA form, the CDR3 reads TGTGCCAGTGTCCGCTTAAAGAACACTGAAGCTTTCTTT.

The sample holds many counts of this clonotype. This may be a read error, as it is one base from a much larger clone. No conserved phenylalanine or tryptophan is present at the end of the CDR3, so a read error is the likely explanation. The gene calls are TRBV2 and TRBJ1-1; 8 positions agree with TRBD1. Germline values: CDR1 SNHLY, CDR2 FYNNEI. CDR3 length: 15 residues. J was trimmed by 2 bases and V by 9 bases; bases with no gene match: 11. The CDR3, as DNA: TGTGCCAGGACCAGGGGGACAGGAATCAACACTGAAGCTTTCCTT. Its protein product is CARTRGTGINTEAFL.

This clonotype has at least ten counts. The rearrangement uses TRBV6-5 and TRBJ2-3; 9 bases align to TRBD2. V lost 0 bases to trimming and J lost 11 bases; unmatched junction nucleotides: 15. There are 17 residues in the CDR3. Looked up from germline, CDR1 is MNHEY and CDR2 is SVGAGI. The CDR3 DNA reads TGTGCCAGCAGTTACTCGATCTTAGCGGGGGCCCCGGAGGGGCAGTATTTT. It yields the protein CASSYSILAGAPEGQYF.

This clonotype has a count of ten or more. A read error may account for a junction end that differs from germline. The chain links TRBV3-1 to TRBJ1-1, with D possibly matching TRBD1 (6 bases). The CDR3 runs 15 residues. Germline V CDR1 and CDR2: LGHDT, YNNKEL (reference sequence). CDR3 protein: CANSPFGQRNTEAFF. The CDR3 DNA reads TGTGCCAACAGCCCCTTCGGACAGAGGAACACTGAAGCTTTCTTT. The full variable domain, in which reference TRBV3-1 and TRBJ1-1 provide the parts outside the CDR3, is DTAVSQTPKYLVTQMGNDKSIKCEQNLGHDTMYWYKQDSKKFLKIMFSYNNKELIINETVPNRFSPKSPDKAHLNLHINSLELGDSAVYFCANSPFGQRNTEAFFGQGTRLTVV.

There are many counts of this clonotype. This chain links TRBV7-9 with TRBJ1-4, with D tentatively TRBD1 (6 bases). Looked up from germline, CDR1 is SEHNR and CDR2 is FQNEAQ (reference sequence). The CDR3 is 16 residues long. V lost 5 bases and J lost 3, with 16 bases in between. CDR3 in DNA: TGTGCCAGCAGCCTGGTTGGGGGCGCAGCTAATGAAAAACTGTTTTTT. Amino acid sequence: CASSLVGGAANEKLFF. The whole variable domain, filled in from reference TRBV7-9 and TRBJ1-4, reads DTGVSQNPRHKITKRGQNVTFRCDPISEHNRLYWYRQTLGQGPEFLTYFQNEAQLEKSRLLSDRFSAERPKGSFSTLEIQRTEQGDSAMYLCASSLVGGAANEKLFFGSGTQLSVL.

Points on this clonotype: A much bigger clone sits one base away, suggesting this may be a read error. Because the CDR3 is missing its conserved closing phenylalanine or tryptophan, this is likely a read error. The chain has TRBV7-9 and TRBJ1-5; D gene ambiguous. CDR1 is SEHNR, CDR2 FQNEAQ, per germline (reference sequence). V dropped 5 bases and J dropped 4 bases, with 9 bases sitting between them. The CDR3 has 13 amino acids. The CDR3 spells CASSQDGNQPQHS. Written as DNA, the CDR3 is TGTGCCAGCAGCCAGGACGGGAATCAGCCCCAGCATTCT.

This clonotype was picked up many times. This chain uses TRBV29-1 with TRBJ1-1; D may be TRBD1 (5 bases). The germline V and J ends were trimmed by 8 bases and 5 bases, with 24 bases remaining between them. Germline loops: CDR1 SQVTM, CDR2 ANQGSEA. The CDR3 covers 15 residues. In nucleotides, the CDR3 is TGCAGCACCCAAGGGACGAGGGGAGTGGGGACTGAAGCTTTCTTT. Its protein product is CSTQGTRGVGTEAFF.

In this sample, this clonotype turned up many times. This chain's CDR3 is CASSPRHRLGTDTQYF. The CDR3 nucleotides read TGTGCCAGCAGTCCACGACACCGTTTGGGCACAGATACGCAGTATTTT. The gene calls are TRBV28 and TRBJ2-3; D remains unclear. The V end lost 5 bases, the J end lost 1 base, and 16 bases lay between the germline ends. CDR3 length: 16 amino acids. Germline assignment: CDR1 MDHEN and CDR2 SYDVKM.

Comment on this clonotype: This clone may be a read error of a much larger clone one base away. The chain links TRBV15 to TRBJ1-5, with TRBD1 identical over 8 bases. Germline CDR1 and CDR2: LNHNV and YYDKDF (reference sequence). The CDR3 is 14 residues long. In DNA, the CDR3 is TGTGCCACCGCCTCGGGACAGGTGGGTCAGCCCCGGCATTTT. Translation: CATASGQVGQPRHF.

This clonotype showed up many times. V gene TRBV12-3 or TRBV12-4 combines with J gene TRBJ2-1; 11 bases map to TRBD2. CDR3 length equals 15 residues. J lost 7 bases, V lost 4 bases, and 6 bases had no gene match. The CDR3 DNA reads TGTGCCAGCAGTTCGACTAGCGGGATGGGGAATGAGCAGTTCTTC. Its protein product is CASSSTSGMGNEQFF.

This clonotype was detected many times. This rearrangement joins TRBV6-9 to TRBJ2-7; 7 positions match TRBD1. Germline-derived CDR1 and CDR2 are MNHGY and SVAAGI. Unmatched junction bases numbered 5, after V lost 4 bases and J lost 2 bases. The CDR3 runs 14 residues. CDR3 nucleotide sequence: TGTGCCAGCAGTTTACAGGGGAAAACCTACGAGCAGTACTTC. It is translated as CASSLQGKTYEQYF.

The table lists this clonotype with many counts. The V call is TRBV29-1, the J call TRBJ1-2; perhaps TRBD1 as D (6 bases). Germline CDR1 reads SQVTM; CDR2 reads ANQGSEA. The ends were cut back, 7 bases at V and 5 bases at J, with 20 bases in the middle. The CDR3 has 14 residues. The CDR3 here is CSGPPSGTRYGYTF. In DNA form, the CDR3 reads TGCAGCGGGCCTCCGTCCGGGACACGTTATGGCTACACCTTC.